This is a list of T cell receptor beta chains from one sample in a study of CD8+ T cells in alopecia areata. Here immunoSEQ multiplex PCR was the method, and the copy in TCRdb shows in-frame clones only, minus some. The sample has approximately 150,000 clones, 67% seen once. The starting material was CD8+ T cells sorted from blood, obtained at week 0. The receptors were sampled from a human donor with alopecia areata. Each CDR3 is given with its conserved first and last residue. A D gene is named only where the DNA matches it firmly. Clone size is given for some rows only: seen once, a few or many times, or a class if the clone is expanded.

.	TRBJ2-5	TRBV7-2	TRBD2	CASSTPRASGGPSRETQYF	TGTGCCAGCAGCACTCCCCGGGCTAGCGGGGGCCCTAGCAGGGAGACCCAGTACTTC
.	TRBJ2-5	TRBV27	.	CASRPAVGSSPETQYF	TGTGCCAGCAGGCCTGCGGTGGGGTCCTCCCCGGAGACCCAGTACTTC
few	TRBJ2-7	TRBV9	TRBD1	CASSVGRTGKEQYF	TGTGCCAGCAGCGTAGGCCGGACAGGGAAAGAGCAGTACTTC
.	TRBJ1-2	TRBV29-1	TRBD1	CSVVGTVHYGYTF	TGCAGCGTTGTGGGGACAGTTCACTATGGCTACACCTTC
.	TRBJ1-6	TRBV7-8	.	CASSPKDSANTNSPLHF	TGTGCCAGCAGCCCAAAGGACAGCGCAAACACCAATTCACCCCTCCACTTT
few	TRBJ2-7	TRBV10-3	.	CAISDRTAHAEQYF	TGTGCCATCAGTGACCGGACAGCGCATGCCGAGCAGTACTTC
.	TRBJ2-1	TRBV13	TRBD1	CASGPQTGVQGEQFF	TGTGCCAGCGGCCCTCAGACAGGGGTACAGGGTGAGCAGTTCTTC
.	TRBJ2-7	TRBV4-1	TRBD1	CASSNAGTGAHEQYF	TGCGCCAGCAGCAACGCCGGGACAGGGGCCCACGAGCAGTACTTC
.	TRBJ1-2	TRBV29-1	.	CSVEDLRRTDYGYTF	TGCAGCGTTGAAGATCTACGGCGGACGGACTATGGCTACACCTTC
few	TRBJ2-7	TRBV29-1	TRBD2	CSVEEELAGSYEQYF	TGCAGCGTTGAAGAGGAGCTAGCGGGGTCCTACGAGCAGTACTTC
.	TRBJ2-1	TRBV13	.	CASSAGKGYNEQFF	TGTGCCAGCAGCGCGGGTAAGGGTTACAATGAGCAGTTCTTC
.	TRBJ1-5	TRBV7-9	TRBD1	CASSMGQGNQPQHF	TGTGCCAGCAGCATGGGACAGGGCAATCAGCCCCAGCATTTT
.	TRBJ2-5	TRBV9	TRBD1	CASSGGNLGQGETQYF	TGTGCCAGCAGCGGGGGAAACCTGGGACAGGGCGAGACCCAGTACTTC
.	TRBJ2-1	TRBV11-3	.	CASSLGNSEQFF	TGTGCCAGCAGTCTAGGGAATTCTGAGCAGTTCTTC
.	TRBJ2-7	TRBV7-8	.	CASSLAGGFEQYF	TGTGCCAGCAGCTTAGCGGGGGGTTTCGAGCAGTACTTC
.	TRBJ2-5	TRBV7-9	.	CASSLDLGQETQYF	TGTGCCAGCAGCTTAGATCTGGGCCAAGAGACCCAGTACTTC
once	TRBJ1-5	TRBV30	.	CAWSDISNQPQHF	TGTGCCTGGAGTGACATTAGCAATCAGCCCCAGCATTTT
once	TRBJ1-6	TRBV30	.	CAWSPPSGPRRNSPLHF	TGTGCCTGGAGCCCCCCCTCGGGCCCCCGGCGGAATTCACCCCTCCACTTT
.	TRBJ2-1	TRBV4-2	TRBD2	CASSQEAGAGYNEQFF	TGTGCCAGCAGCCAAGAGGCAGGAGCGGGGTACAATGAGCAGTTCTTC
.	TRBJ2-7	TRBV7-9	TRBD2	CASSPGEAAGPIYEQYF	TGTGCCAGCAGCCCGGGAGAAGCAGCGGGACCGATCTACGAGCAGTACTTC
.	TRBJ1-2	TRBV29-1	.	CSVEVADEYGYTF	TGCAGCGTTGAAGTGGCGGACGAGTATGGCTACACCTTC
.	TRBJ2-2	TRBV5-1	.	CASSLGGAGRTGELFF	TGCGCCAGCAGCTTGGGAGGAGCGGGCCGCACCGGGGAGCTGTTTTTT
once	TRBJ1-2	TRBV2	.	CASSPDGDEILGYTF	TGTGCCAGCAGTCCGGACGGCGACGAGATTCTGGGCTACACCTTC
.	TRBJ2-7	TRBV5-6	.	CASSLPTASYEQYF	TGTGCCAGCAGCCTGCCGACAGCCTCCTACGAGCAGTACTTC